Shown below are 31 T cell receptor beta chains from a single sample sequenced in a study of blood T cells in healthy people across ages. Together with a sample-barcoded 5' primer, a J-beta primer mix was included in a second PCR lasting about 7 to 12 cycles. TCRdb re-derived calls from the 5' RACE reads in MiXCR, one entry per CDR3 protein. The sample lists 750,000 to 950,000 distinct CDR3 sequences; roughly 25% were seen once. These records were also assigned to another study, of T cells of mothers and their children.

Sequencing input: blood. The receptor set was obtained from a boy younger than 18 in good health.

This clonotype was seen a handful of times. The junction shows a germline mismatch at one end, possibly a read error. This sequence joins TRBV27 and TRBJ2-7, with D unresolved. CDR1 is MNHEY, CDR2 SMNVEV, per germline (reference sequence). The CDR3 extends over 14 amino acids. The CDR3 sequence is CASSLRRLGYERYF. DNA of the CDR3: TGTGCCAGCAGTTTACGGCGATTGGGCTACGAGCGGTACTTC.

The CDR3 sequence is CASSLRGSIDTQYF. The DNA for the CDR3 is TGCGCCAGCAGCCTCAGGGGCTCCATAGATACGCAGTATTTT. The V call is TRBV5-1, the J call TRBJ2-3; maybe TRBD1 (6 bases). Per germline, CDR1 SGHRS and CDR2 YFSETQ. CDR3 length: 14 residues. V lost 4 bases to trimming and J lost 5 bases, with 14 bases between them.

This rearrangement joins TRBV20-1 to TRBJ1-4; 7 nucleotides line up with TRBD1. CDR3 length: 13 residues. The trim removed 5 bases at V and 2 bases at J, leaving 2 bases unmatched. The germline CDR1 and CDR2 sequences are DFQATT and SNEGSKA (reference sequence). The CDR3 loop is CSAAGGTNEKLFF. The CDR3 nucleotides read TGCAGTGCTGCAGGGGGGACTAATGAAAAACTGTTTTTT.

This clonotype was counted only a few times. In DNA form, the CDR3 reads TGTGCCAGCTCACCGTCTCGCGTTTTTAACTATGGCTACACCTTC. It codes for CASSPSRVFNYGYTF. The J gene is TRBJ1-2, the V gene TRBV18, with D uncertain. The CDR3 runs 15 residues. The V gene lost 3 bases and the J gene lost 1 base, with 12 bases spanning the gap. Germline loops: CDR1 KGHSH, CDR2 LQKENI.

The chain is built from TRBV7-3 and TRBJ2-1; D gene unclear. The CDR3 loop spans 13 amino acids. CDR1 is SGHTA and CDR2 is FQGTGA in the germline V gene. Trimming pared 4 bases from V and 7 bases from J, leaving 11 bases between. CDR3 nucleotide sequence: TGTGCCAGCAGCTACGGGTTAGGAAATGAGCAGTTCTTC. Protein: CASSYGLGNEQFF.

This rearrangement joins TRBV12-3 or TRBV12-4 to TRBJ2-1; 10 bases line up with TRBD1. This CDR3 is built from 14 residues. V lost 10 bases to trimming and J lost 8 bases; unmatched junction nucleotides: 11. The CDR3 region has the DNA TGTGCCACCGCACGGGACAGGGGTCGTGATGAGCAGTTCTTC. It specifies CATARDRGRDEQFF.

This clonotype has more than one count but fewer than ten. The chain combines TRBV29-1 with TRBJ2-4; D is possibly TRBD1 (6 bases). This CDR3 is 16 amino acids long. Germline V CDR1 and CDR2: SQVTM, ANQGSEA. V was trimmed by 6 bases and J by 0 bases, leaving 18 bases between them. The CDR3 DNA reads TGCAGCGTCTACGAGACAGGCCTCCTAGCCAAAAACATTCAGTACTTC. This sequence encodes CSVYETGLLAKNIQYF.

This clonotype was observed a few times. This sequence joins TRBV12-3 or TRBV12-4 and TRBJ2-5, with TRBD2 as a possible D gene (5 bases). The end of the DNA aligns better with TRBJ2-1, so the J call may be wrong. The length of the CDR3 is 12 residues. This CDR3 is CASSARGNEQFF. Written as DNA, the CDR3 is TGTGCCAGCAGTGCCCGGGGAAATGAGCAGTTCTTC.

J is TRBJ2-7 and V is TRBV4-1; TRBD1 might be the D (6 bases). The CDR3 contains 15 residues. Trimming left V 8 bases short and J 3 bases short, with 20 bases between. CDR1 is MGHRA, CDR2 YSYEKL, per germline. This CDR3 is CASSPALQGHYEQYF. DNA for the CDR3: TGCGCCAGCTCCCCGGCCCTACAGGGCCACTACGAGCAGTACTTC.

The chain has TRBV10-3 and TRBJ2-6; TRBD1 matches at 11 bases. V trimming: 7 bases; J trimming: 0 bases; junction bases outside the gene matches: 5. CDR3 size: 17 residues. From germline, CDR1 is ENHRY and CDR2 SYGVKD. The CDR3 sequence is CAIKGTGGSSGANVLTF. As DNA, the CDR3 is TGTGCCATCAAGGGGACAGGGGGGAGCTCTGGGGCCAACGTCCTGACTTTC.

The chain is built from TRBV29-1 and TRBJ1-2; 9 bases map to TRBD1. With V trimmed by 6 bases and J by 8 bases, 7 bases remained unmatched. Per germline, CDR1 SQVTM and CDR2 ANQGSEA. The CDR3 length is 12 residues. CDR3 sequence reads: CSVDRGAGGYTF. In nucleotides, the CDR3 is TGCAGCGTCGACAGGGGGGCAGGCGGCTACACCTTC.

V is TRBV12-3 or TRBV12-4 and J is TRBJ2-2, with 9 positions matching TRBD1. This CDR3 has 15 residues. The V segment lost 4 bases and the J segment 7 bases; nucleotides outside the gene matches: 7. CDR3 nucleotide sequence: TGTGCCAGCAGTTCGCCGGACAGGGGCGTCGGGGAGCTGTTTTTT. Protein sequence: CASSSPDRGVGELFF.

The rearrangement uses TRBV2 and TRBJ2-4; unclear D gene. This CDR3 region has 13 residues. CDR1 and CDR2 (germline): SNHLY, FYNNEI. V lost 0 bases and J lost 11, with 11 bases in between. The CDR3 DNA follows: TGTGCCAGCAGTGAAGCTGTCCAGGCCCTTCAGTACTTC. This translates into CASSEAVQALQYF.

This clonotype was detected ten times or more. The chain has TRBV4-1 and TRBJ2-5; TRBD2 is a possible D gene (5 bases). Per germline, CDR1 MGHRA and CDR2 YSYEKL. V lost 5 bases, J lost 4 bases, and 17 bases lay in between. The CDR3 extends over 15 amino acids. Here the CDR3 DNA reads TGCGCCAGCAGCGACCGGACTCTCGGAGGAGAGACCCAGTACTTC. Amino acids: CASSDRTLGGETQYF.

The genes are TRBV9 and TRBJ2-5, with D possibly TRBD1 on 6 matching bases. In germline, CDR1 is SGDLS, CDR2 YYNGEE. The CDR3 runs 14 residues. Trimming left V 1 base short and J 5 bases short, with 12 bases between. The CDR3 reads CASSVFGGHETQYF. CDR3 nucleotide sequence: TGTGCCAGCAGCGTATTTGGGGGCCACGAGACCCAGTACTTC.

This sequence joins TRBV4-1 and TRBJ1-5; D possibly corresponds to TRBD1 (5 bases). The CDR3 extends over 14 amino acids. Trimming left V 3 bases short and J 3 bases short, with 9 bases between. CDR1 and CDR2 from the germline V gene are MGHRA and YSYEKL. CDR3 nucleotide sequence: TGCGCCAGCAGCCAGGGGGGTCTCAATCAGCCCCAGCATTTT. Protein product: CASSQGGLNQPQHF.

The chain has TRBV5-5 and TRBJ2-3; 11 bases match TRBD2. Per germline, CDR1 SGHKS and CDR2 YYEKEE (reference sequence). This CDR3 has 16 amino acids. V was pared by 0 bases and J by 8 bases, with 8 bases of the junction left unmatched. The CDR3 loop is CASSLVGTSGVGTQYF. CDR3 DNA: TGTGCCAGCAGCTTGGTGGGGACTAGCGGAGTAGGTACGCAGTATTTT.

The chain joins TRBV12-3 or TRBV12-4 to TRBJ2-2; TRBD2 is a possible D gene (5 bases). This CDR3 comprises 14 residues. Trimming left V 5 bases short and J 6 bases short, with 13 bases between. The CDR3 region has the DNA TGTGCCAGCAGTACCGGGATCCTGTCCGGGGAGCTGTTTTTT. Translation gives CASSTGILSGELFF.

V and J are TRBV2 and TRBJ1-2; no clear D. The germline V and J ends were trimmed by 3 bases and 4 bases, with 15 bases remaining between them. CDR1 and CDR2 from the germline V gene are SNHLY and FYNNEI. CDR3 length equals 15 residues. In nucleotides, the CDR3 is TGTGCCAGCAGTGAGATATCCACTTTTCTCTATGGCTACACCTTC. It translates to CASSEISTFLYGYTF.

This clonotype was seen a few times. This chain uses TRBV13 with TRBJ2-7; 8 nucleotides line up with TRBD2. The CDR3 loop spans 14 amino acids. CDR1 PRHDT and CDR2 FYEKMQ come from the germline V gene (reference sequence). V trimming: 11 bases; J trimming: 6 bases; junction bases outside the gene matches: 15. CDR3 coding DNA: TGTGCCGATACGGGGGGGGCGTTATCCCCCGAGCAGTACTTC. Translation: CADTGGALSPEQYF.

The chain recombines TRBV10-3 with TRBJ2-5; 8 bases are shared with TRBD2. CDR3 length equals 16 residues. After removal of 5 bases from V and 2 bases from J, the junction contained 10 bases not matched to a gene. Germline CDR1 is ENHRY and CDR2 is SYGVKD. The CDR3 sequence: CAISNKRPGGQETQYF. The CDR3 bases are TGTGCCATCAGTAACAAACGGCCGGGGGGGCAAGAGACCCAGTACTTC.

CDR3 sequence: CATSKLRNLNEKLFF. DNA for the CDR3: TGTGCCACCAGCAAGCTCAGGAACCTAAATGAAAAACTGTTTTTT. The genes are TRBV15 and TRBJ1-4, with D hard to call. This CDR3 spans 15 amino acids. Trimming cost V 4 bases and J 5 bases, with 14 bases left between them. Germline CDR1 LNHNV, CDR2 YYDKDF (reference sequence).

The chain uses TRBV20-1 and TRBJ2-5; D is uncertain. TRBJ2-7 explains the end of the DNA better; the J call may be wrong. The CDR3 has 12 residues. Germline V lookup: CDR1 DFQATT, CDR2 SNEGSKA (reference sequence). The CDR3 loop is CSARGTPYEQYF. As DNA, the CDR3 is TGCAGTGCTAGAGGGACGCCCTACGAGCAGTACTTC.

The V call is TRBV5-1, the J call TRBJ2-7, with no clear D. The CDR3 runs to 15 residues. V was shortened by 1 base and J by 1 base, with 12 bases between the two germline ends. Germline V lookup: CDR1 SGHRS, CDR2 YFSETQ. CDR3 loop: CASSLTAGESYEQYF. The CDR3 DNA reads TGCGCCAGCAGCTTGACGGCAGGCGAGTCCTACGAGCAGTACTTC.

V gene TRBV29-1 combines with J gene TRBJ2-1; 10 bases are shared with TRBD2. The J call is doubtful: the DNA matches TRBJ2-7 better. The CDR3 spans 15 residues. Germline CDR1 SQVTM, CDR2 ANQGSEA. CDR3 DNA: TGCAGCGTTGTACTAGCGGGGCCCTCCTCCTACGAGCAGTACTTC. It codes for CSVVLAGPSSYEQYF.

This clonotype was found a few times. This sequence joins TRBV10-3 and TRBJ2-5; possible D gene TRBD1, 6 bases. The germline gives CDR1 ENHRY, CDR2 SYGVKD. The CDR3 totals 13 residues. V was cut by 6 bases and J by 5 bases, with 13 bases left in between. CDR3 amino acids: CAISGPGEETQYF. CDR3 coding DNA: TGTGCCATCAGCGGCCCAGGGGAGGAGACCCAGTACTTC.

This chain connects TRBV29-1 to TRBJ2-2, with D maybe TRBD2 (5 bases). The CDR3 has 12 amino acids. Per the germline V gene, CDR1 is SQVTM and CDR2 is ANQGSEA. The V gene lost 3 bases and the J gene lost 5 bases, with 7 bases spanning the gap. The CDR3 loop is CSVEGRTGELFF. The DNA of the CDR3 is TGCAGCGTTGAGGGGAGAACCGGGGAGCTGTTTTTT.

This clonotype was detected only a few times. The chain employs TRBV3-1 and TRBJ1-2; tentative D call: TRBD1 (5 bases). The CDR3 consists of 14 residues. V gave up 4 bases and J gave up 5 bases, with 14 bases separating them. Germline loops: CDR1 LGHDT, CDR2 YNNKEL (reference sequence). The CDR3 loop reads CASSPRDPGYGYTF. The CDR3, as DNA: TGTGCCAGCAGCCCAAGGGACCCGGGTTATGGCTACACCTTC.

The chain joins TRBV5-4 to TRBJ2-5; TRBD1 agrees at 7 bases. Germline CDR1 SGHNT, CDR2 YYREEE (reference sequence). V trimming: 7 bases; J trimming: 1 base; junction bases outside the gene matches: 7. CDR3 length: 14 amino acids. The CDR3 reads CASSPQGVQETQYF. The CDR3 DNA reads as TGTGCCAGCTCGCCCCAGGGGGTCCAAGAGACCCAGTACTTC.

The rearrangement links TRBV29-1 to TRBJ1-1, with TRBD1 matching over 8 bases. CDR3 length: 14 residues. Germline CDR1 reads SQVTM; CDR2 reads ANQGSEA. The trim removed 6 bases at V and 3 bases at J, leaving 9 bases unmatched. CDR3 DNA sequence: TGCAGCGTGACAGGGGTCGATAGTTACACTGAAGCTTTCTTT. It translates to CSVTGVDSYTEAFF.

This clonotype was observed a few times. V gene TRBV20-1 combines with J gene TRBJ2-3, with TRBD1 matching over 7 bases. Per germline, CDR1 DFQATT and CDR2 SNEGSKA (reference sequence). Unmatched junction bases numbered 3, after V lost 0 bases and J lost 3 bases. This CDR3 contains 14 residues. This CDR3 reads CSAREGRGTDTQYF. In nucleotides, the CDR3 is TGCAGTGCTAGAGAGGGCAGGGGGACAGATACGCAGTATTTT.